This TCR beta chain was sequenced in a study of Ad26.COV2.S vaccination and SARS-CoV-2 variants. Treatment indicated: around 19 received Ad26.COV2.S at low or high dose, single or two shots; roughly 5 received placebo; per-sample allocation not given. Day 63 after the first injection of vaccine or placebo was the sampling time. This vaccine is an Ad26 vector that expresses the Wuhan-strain SARS-CoV-2 spike. J lost 2 bases, V lost 6 bases, and 3 bases had no gene match. Germline V CDR1 and CDR2: LNHDA, SQIVND (reference sequence). CDR3 length: 15 residues. TCRdb keeps only in-frame clones here, not all; method: immunoSEQ multiplex PCR. The sample consists of around 450,000 clones, roughly 87% of them appearing once.

The TCR sequence derives from a person aged 18-60 years who received the Ad26.COV2.S COVID-19 vaccine or a placebo. The sample in question was peripheral blood, obtained in a trial of Ad26.COV2.S vaccine versus placebo. The chain has TRBV19 and TRBJ1-4, with 10 bases aligning to TRBD1. The CDR3 sequence is CASSLTGGTNEKLFF. In nucleotides, the CDR3 is TGTGCCAGTAGCCTGACAGGGGGCACTAATGAAAAACTGTTTTTT.